Listed below are T cell receptor beta chains from one sample, sequenced in a study of cytotoxic CD8 clonotypes in ibrutinib-treated CLL. Here immunoSEQ multiplex PCR was the method, and the copy in TCRdb shows in-frame clones only, minus some. The table lists nearly 100,000 clones, 78% of them singletons, with less than 35% in the top ten. The starting material was PBMCs, obtained after 12 months of ibrutinib treatment. The receptor set was obtained from a human donor with chronic lymphocytic leukemia. Each CDR3 is given without its conserved first and last residue. D genes are given only for firm matches. The size of a clone is reported for some rows only, either as once, few or many, or as a class for expanded clones.

V	size	length	D	CDR3
TRBV19	-	12	-	ASVAGTNTGELF
TRBV11-3	-	14	-	ASSRRGLHSGNTIY
TRBV7-2	-	14	TRBD2	ASSLHSSGGIYEQY
TRBV11-3	-	12	TRBD1	ASSTGGRDQPQH
TRBV7-2	-	14	TRBD1	ASSSRDRPGGTEAF
TRBV30	-	9	-	AWSSLYEQY
TRBV30	once	12	-	AWSVRIGDTEAF
TRBV7-6	-	10	-	ASSNIGTEAF
TRBV10-3	-	12	-	AIMGGKAGTEAF
TRBV5-1	-	13	-	ASSPGDTSTDTQY
TRBV6-5	-	12	TRBD1	ASRPDRVYNEQF
TRBV19	-	11	-	ASSTWGLSEQF
TRBV6-6	few	11	-	ASSWGGTDEQY
TRBV18	few	13	-	ASSLSDSYNTEAF
TRBV12-5	-	10	-	ASGSDGDTQY
TRBV27	-	14	-	ASSLYGGTANEKLF
TRBV7-6	-	16	TRBD2	ASSLRPGGLGSYNEQF
TRBV4-2	-	14	-	ASSQVRESGANVLT
TRBV11-1	-	11	TRBD1	ASRITGGGGYT
TRBV9	-	11	-	ASSVGLQETQY
TRBV9	-	14	TRBD2	ASSVGLAGDTGELF
TRBV30	-	12	-	AWSQGRVDYGYT
TRBV2	-	13	-	ASSESGRSNQPQH
TRBV4-1	-	13	TRBD1	ASSQGDRDMEKLF
TRBV2	-	16	-	ASSERFQDSSSGNTIY
TRBV7-9	-	14	TRBD1	ASSLQMGQGGTEAF
TRBV15	-	11	-	ATSGNINTEAF
TRBV2	-	10	TRBD2	AGSGGSYEQY
TRBV4-2	-	11	-	ASSQDQYGEQF
TRBV6-6	few	9	TRBD1	ASSHRDRQY
TRBV7-9	-	11	-	ASSLDLGAEAF
TRBV6-5	-	13	-	ASSYSTGANSPLH
TRBV6-6	-	10	-	ASSSVRHEAF
TRBV10-3	-	10	TRBD1	AIRTGDYGYT
TRBV18	once	15	-	ASSPPLRGSGANVLT
TRBV18	-	12	-	ASSPNGRGTEAF
TRBV19	-	14	-	ASSIGGAGLRAMQY
TRBV9	-	16	TRBD2	ASSVAGSGGTNTGELF